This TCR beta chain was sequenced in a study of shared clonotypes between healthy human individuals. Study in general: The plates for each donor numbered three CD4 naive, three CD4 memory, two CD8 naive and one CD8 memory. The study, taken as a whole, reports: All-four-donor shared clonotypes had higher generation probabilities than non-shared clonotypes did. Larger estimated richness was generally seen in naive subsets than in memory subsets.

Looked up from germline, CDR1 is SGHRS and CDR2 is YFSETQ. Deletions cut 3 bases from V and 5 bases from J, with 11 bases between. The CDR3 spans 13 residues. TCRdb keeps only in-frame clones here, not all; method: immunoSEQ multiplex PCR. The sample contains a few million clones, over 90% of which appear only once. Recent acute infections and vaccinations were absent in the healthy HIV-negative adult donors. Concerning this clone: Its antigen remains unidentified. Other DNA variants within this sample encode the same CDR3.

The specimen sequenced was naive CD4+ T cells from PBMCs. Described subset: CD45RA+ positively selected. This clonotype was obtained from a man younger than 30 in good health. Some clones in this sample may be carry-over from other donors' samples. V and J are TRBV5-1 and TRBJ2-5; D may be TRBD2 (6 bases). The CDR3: CASSWGLRETQYF. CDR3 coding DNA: TGCGCCAGCAGCTGGGGACTGCGGGAGACCCAGTACTTC.